Presented here are 14 T cell receptor beta chains from one specimen sequenced in a study of cytomegalovirus exposure and HLA in healthy donors. PCR used 60 Vbeta primers and 13 Jbeta primers. The assay was immunoSEQ multiplex PCR, and TCRdb's table has in-frame clones only and misses some. The repertoire includes approximately 200,000 clones, around 79% of them detected once, and approximately 4.4% sits in the top ten. The sequencing input was PBMCs. These receptors were taken from a woman in her 30s in good health and CMV-seropositive.

This clone showed up just a few times. This rearrangement joins TRBV10-1 to TRBJ2-7; 8 positions match TRBD1. In germline, CDR1 is WNHNN, CDR2 SYGVQD (reference sequence). The V gene end was trimmed by 0 bases and the J gene end by 3 bases; junction bases not matched to a gene: 4. The CDR3 is 15 residues long. The CDR3 DNA reads TGCGCCAGCAGTGAGTCTACAGGGGGAATCTACGAGCAGTACTTC. Translated, it gives CASSESTGGIYEQYF.

CDR3 in amino acids: CASGPPGSGDYNEQFF. CDR3 coding DNA: TGTGCTAGTGGCCCTCCGGGTAGCGGAGACTACAATGAGCAGTTCTTC. The chain has TRBV12-5 and TRBJ2-1, with a possible D match to TRBD2 (6 bases). Per germline, CDR1 LGHNT and CDR2 FRNRAP. V lost 6 bases and J 3 bases, leaving 18 bases between the germline ends. This CDR3 contains 16 residues.

The chain links TRBV7-9 to TRBJ2-5; 9 nucleotides line up with TRBD2. The germline V gene encodes CDR1 SEHNR and CDR2 FQNEAQ (reference sequence). V lost 4 bases and J lost 5; bases outside the gene matches: 11. This CDR3 is built from 16 residues. The CDR3 reads CASSSGSSGIRETQYF. The CDR3 DNA sequence: TGTGCCAGCAGCTCTGGGTCTAGCGGGATCCGGGAGACCCAGTACTTC.

CDR3: CASGGVTDTQYF. CDR3 coding DNA: TGTGCAAGCGGGGGGGTAACAGATACGCAGTATTTT. The chain recombines TRBV2 with TRBJ2-3; TRBD2 aligns across 10 bases. The CDR3 has 12 residues. The germline V gene encodes CDR1 SNHLY and CDR2 FYNNEI. Together with reference TRBV2 and TRBJ2-3, the CDR3 gives the full variable domain: EPEVTQTPSHQVTQMGQEVILRCVPISNHLYFYWYRQILGQKVEFLVSFYNNEISEKSEIFDDQFSVERPDGSNFTLKIRSTKLEDSAMYFCASGGVTDTQYFGPGTRLTVL.

The chain couples TRBV7-2 to TRBJ2-7, with D possibly matching TRBD2 (6 bases). Per germline, CDR1 SGHTA and CDR2 FQGNSA. The V end lost 6 bases, the J end lost 0 bases, and 12 bases lay between the germline ends. The CDR3 covers 14 residues. CDR3: CASRERALSYEQYF. CDR3 bases: TGTGCCAGCAGGGAGCGGGCCCTCTCCTACGAGCAGTACTTC. Full variable domain (rest looked up from reference TRBV7-2 and TRBJ2-7): GAGVSQSPSNKVTEKGKDVELRCDPISGHTALYWYRQSLGQGLEFLIYFQGNSAPDKSGLPSDRFSAERTGGSVSTLTIQRTQQEDSAVYLCASRERALSYEQYFGPGTRLTVT.

The CDR3 reads CASSQDTSGINIQYF. Here the CDR3 DNA reads TGTGCCAGCAGCCAAGATACTAGCGGGATAAACATTCAGTACTTC. The V gene is TRBV4-2, the J gene TRBJ2-4, with TRBD2 matching 10 bases. Trimming removed 0 bases from V and 6 bases from J; junction bases left unmatched: 2. CDR1 is LGHNA, CDR2 YNFKEQ, per germline. The CDR3 is 15 amino acids.

This clone showed up just once. The chain combines TRBV10-3 with TRBJ1-5; D not certain. The ends were cut back, 2 bases at V and 6 bases at J, with 8 bases in the middle. The CDR3 is made up of 13 amino acids. Germline V lookup: CDR1 ENHRY, CDR2 SYGVKD. CDR3 residues: CAISEREGQPQHF. DNA for the CDR3: TGTGCCATCAGTGAGCGGGAAGGTCAGCCCCAGCATTTT.

The sample holds a few counts of this clone. J is TRBJ2-3 and V is TRBV30; 8 nucleotides agree with TRBD2. The length of the CDR3 is 15 residues. CDR1 is GTSNPN, CDR2 SVGIG, per germline (reference sequence). Germline trimming cut 2 bases from V and 2 bases from J; bases unmatched to any gene: 6. The CDR3 DNA sequence: TGTGCCTGGAGTTTTAGCGGGGATTACACAGATACGCAGTATTTT. Translating gives CAWSFSGDYTDTQYF.

V usage is TRBV7-2 and J usage is TRBJ1-1; 8 bases are shared with TRBD1. The CDR3 is 12 amino acids. The germline V gene encodes CDR1 SGHTA and CDR2 FQGNSA. Germline trimming cut 4 bases from V and 11 bases from J; bases unmatched to any gene: 6. The CDR3 sequence is CASSSRTGFAFF. The CDR3 DNA sequence: TGTGCCAGCAGCTCCCGGACAGGGTTCGCTTTCTTT.

This chain joins TRBV11-2 and TRBJ1-2; 7 nucleotides align to TRBD1. The CDR3 runs to 11 residues. The V gene's germline CDR1 is SGHAT and CDR2 FQNNGV. V gave up 5 bases and J gave up 13 bases; unmatched junction bases: 7. DNA for the CDR3: TGTGCCAGCAGCACCAGACAGGGTAGCACCTTC. As protein: CASSTRQGSTF.

V and J are TRBV5-6 and TRBJ1-4; D remains ambiguous. The CDR3 runs to 13 residues. The germline gives CDR1 SGHDT, CDR2 YYEEEE. V was shortened by 0 bases and J by 8 bases, with 8 bases between the two germline ends. CDR3 residues: CASSLEVGEKLFF. The CDR3 DNA reads TGTGCCAGCAGCTTGGAGGTGGGCGAAAAACTGTTTTTT.

The V call is TRBV2, the J call TRBJ2-1, with 12 bases that match TRBD2. Trimming took 7 bases from V and 0 from J; bases not matched to a gene: 28. The germline gives CDR1 SNHLY, CDR2 FYNNEI. This CDR3 contains 24 residues. The CDR3 reads CASTPGGGQGTASGRESSYNEQFF. CDR3 in DNA: TGTGCCAGCACCCCCGGCGGGGGACAGGGGACGGCTAGCGGGAGGGAATCCTCCTACAATGAGCAGTTCTTC.

This chain links TRBV6-1 with TRBJ2-1; 8 bases align to TRBD1. The CDR3 runs 15 residues. V was pared by 2 bases and J by 10 bases, with 10 bases of the junction left unmatched. Germline CDR1 is MNHNS and CDR2 is SASEGT. CDR3 region: CASSEQSQGAGEQFF. CDR3 nucleotide sequence: TGTGCCAGCAGTGAACAAAGTCAGGGGGCCGGAGAGCAGTTCTTC.

The rearrangement joins TRBV4-1 to TRBJ2-7; 8 nucleotides line up with TRBD1. There are 15 residues in the CDR3. Germline V gene lookup returns CDR1 MGHRA and CDR2 YSYEKL. V dropped 3 bases and J dropped 2; count of bases not matched to a gene: 6. CDR3 loop: CASSQSGTGAYEQYF. CDR3 sequence (DNA): TGCGCCAGCAGCCAGTCCGGGACAGGAGCCTACGAGCAGTACTTC.